This T cell receptor beta chain was observed in a study of blood T cell repertoires in COVID-19. About the study: COVID-19 samples collected from the United States, Italy and Spain covered acute and convalescent phases.

Libraries were prepared by immunoSEQ multiplex PCR; TCRdb keeps only in-frame clonotypes and omits some of them. The sample lists around 200,000 clones, approximately 87% occurring once. Trimming removed 5 bases from V and 3 bases from J, with 16 bases in between. CDR1 is MNHNY, CDR2 SVGAGI, per germline (reference sequence). This CDR3 has 15 residues. Seattle researchers signed up patients amid active infection and tracked them longitudinally. The sequence came from a person aged 65-85 years with COVID-19, enrolled during active disease. V and J are TRBV6-6 and TRBJ1-1; D is perhaps TRBD1 (5 bases). Sequencing was performed on peripheral blood. CDR3 loop: CASSPGDGRDTEAFF. The DNA of the CDR3 is TGTGCCAGCAGTCCGGGGGACGGTCGGGACACTGAAGCTTTCTTT.